This TCR beta chain was identified during a study of blood T cell repertoires in COVID-19 (dated by TCRdb to the early 2020s). Looking at the study overall: Collaborator samples came from the United States, Italy and Spain and covered acute and convalescent phases of COVID-19. The material from the prospective study consisted of cDNA or gDNA derived from T cells, B-cell-depleted T cells, or PBMCs. Deeply sampled blood TCRbeta repertoires from subjects exposed to, actively infected with, or recovered from COVID-19 were included in the dataset. A freely available public database, intended as a resource for researchers studying the immune response to SARS-CoV-2, is where the repertoires were released. The samples were drawn from two sources: the first 160 participants of the ongoing ImmuneRACE study, and 1,200 or so subjects contributed by 6 global collaborators. Sample metadata almost always included a de-identified subject ID, COVID-19 status, age in years and sex. HLA class I and class II types, where available, came from metadata supplied by the sample provider rather than from assay-based typing.

The full study reports these points: Clinical and demographic metadata were provided uncurated, with the amount varying by source and participant.

The collaborating institutions used their own protocols to collect whole blood in K2EDTA tubes. For TCRbeta analysis, collaborator samples were shipped as frozen whole blood, as isolated PBMCs, or as DNA extracted from either sample type. CDR1 and CDR2 are drawn from the germline V gene: SGHRS, YFSETQ. Including the terminal cysteine and phenylalanine, the CDR3 comprises 15 residues. The only DNA kept is the CDR3, 45 bases in frame from the first base. Here V drops 0 bases and J drops 2 bases, and the junction holds 4 bases not matched to any gene. As to this clone: The target of this receptor is not known. No base-level quality is on record; no much larger clone is a single base apart.

TCRbeta CDR3 regions were amplified from genomic DNA using the immunoSEQ Assay, a bias-controlled multiplex PCR. The original pipeline was this. Nucleated cell counts per sample were estimated from amplification of reference gene primers within the assay. To quantify the absolute abundance of each unique TCRbeta CDR3 rearrangement, sequence reads were collapsed and filtered. Productive Simpson clonality was computed per sample as the square root of Simpson's diversity index over productive rearrangements. TCRdb's version of the immuneACCESS table is confined to in-frame rearrangements and falls short of the full clone set. An unresolved V gene accounts for under half of the shortfall where checked; the remainder is of unknown origin. From that table come the V and J calls and clone size; the DNA was used to work out D and trimming. The table for this sample lists 56,000 or so clones; more than 70% of them were counted only once. The ten largest account for around 18% of the sample.

Sequencing was carried out using peripheral blood. The chain couples TRBV5-1 to TRBJ2-5, with 7 junctional bases fitting TRBD1. The clonotype comes from a human donor in a cohort sampled during active COVID-19. The bases are TGCGCCAGCAGCTTGGCTCCAGGGGGACAAGAGACCCAGTACTTC. It translates to CASSLAPGGQETQYF.